A single sample is the source of the 29 T cell receptor beta chains below, sequenced in a study of cytomegalovirus exposure and HLA in healthy donors. PCR used 60 Vbeta primers and 13 Jbeta primers. Clones were read by immunoSEQ multiplex PCR, and TCRdb kept only the in-frame ones, dropping some. The data hold about 94,000 clones, with over 65% observed a single time. Input material: PBMCs. The receptors originated from a human donor in good health.

The chain combines TRBV19 with TRBJ1-2; D is possibly TRBD1 (6 bases). CDR1 is LNHDA, CDR2 SQIVND, per germline (reference sequence). Trimming took off 10 bases at V and 1 base at J, with 19 bases between the two ends. The CDR3 consists of 15 residues. In DNA, the CDR3 is TGTGCCACCATGAACAGGGTGTCACGTAACTATGGCTACACCTTC. This codes for CATMNRVSRNYGYTF.

The V call is TRBV7-2, the J call TRBJ2-7, with 7 bases fitting TRBD2. The CDR3 length is 14 residues. With 6 bases clipped from V and 0 bases from J, the junction kept 5 bases outside the gene matches. Germline V gene data show CDR1 as SGHTA and CDR2 as FQGNSA. The CDR3 DNA follows: TGTGCCAGCAGTATTGGCGGGAGCTCCTACGAGCAGTACTTC. Its protein is CASSIGGSSYEQYF.

This clone showed up just a few times. The chain uses TRBV7-2 and TRBJ2-2; the D gene is possibly TRBD2 (6 bases). Germline CDR1 and CDR2: SGHTA and FQGNSA. The CDR3 has 16 residues. V lost 4 bases to trimming and J lost 3 bases, with 15 bases between them. The CDR3 DNA sequence: TGTGCCAGCAGCTCGCCCTCCGGGAGACACACCGGGGAGCTGTTTTTT. Protein sequence: CASSSPSGRHTGELFF.

This chain connects TRBV9 to TRBJ2-5; TRBD2 matches 14 bases. The CDR3 spans 15 residues. V shed 3 bases and J 10 bases; nucleotides not matched to a gene: 8. Looked up from germline, CDR1 is SGDLS and CDR2 is YYNGEE. The CDR3 sequence: CASSDTGTSGSDQYF. The CDR3 nucleotides read TGTGCCAGCAGCGATACCGGGACTAGCGGGAGCGACCAGTACTTC.

The chain recombines TRBV15 with TRBJ1-1; 9 bases map to TRBD1. This CDR3 contains 14 residues. CDR1 and CDR2 (germline): LNHNV, YYDKDF (reference sequence). The trim removed 3 bases at V and 5 bases at J, leaving 4 bases unmatched. CDR3 DNA sequence: TGTGCCACCAGCAGGGGACAGGGCTGGACTGAAGCTTTCTTT. Translation gives CATSRGQGWTEAFF.

This chain uses TRBV5-4 with TRBJ1-1, with 12 bases that match TRBD1. V lost 4 bases and J lost 1; bases outside the gene matches: 5. Germline V gene lookup returns CDR1 SGHNT and CDR2 YYREEE (reference sequence). CDR3 size: 16 residues. CDR3: CASSVGDRGPNTEAFF. DNA of the CDR3: TGTGCCAGCAGCGTCGGGGACAGGGGGCCGAACACTGAAGCTTTCTTT.

The gene calls are TRBV7-3 and TRBJ2-3; 10 bases fit TRBD2. The CDR3 contains 14 residues. V was pared by 7 bases and J by 5 bases, with 6 bases of the junction left unmatched. Germline V gene sequence: CDR1 SGHTA, CDR2 FQGTGA. The CDR3 loop is CASKAGGPVDTQYF. In DNA, the CDR3 is TGTGCCAGCAAAGCGGGGGGGCCCGTAGATACGCAGTATTTT.

The gene calls are TRBV27 and TRBJ2-1; TRBD2 agrees at 7 bases. The V segment lost 7 bases and the J segment 7 bases; nucleotides outside the gene matches: 13. This CDR3 spans 15 amino acids. Germline V CDR1 and CDR2: MNHEY, SMNVEV (reference sequence). The CDR3 DNA reads TGTGCCAGCAACCCATGGCAAGGGACTACTAATGAGCAGTTCTTC. Its translation is CASNPWQGTTNEQFF.

The chain links TRBV5-4 to TRBJ2-1, with TRBD2 matching over 15 bases. V lost 4 bases and J lost 6; bases outside the gene matches: 5. Germline V gene sequence: CDR1 SGHNT, CDR2 YYREEE (reference sequence). The length of the CDR3 is 16 residues. CDR3 coding DNA: TGTGCCAGCAGCCCTCGGACTAGCGGGAGGGGCAATGAGCAGTTCTTC. It translates to CASSPRTSGRGNEQFF.

V is TRBV19 and J is TRBJ1-5, with D perhaps matching TRBD1 (5 bases). CDR1 and CDR2 from the germline V gene are LNHDA and SQIVND (reference sequence). V was pared by 5 bases and J by 4 bases, with 9 bases between. There are 13 residues in the CDR3. In nucleotides, the CDR3 is TGTGCCAGTAGTCCAAACAGGAATCAGCCCCAGCATTTT. This gives the protein CASSPNRNQPQHF.

This rearrangement joins TRBV20-1 to TRBJ2-7; no reliable D call. Per germline, CDR1 DFQATT and CDR2 SNEGSKA (reference sequence). This CDR3 region has 11 residues. V lost 6 bases and J 5 bases, leaving 11 bases between the germline ends. The CDR3 coding sequence is TGCAGTGCCTCCGGTGTAGACGAGCAGTACTTC. Its translation: CSASGVDEQYF.

J is TRBJ2-1 and V is TRBV19, with 8 bases aligning to TRBD1. This CDR3 region has 14 residues. CDR1 and CDR2 from the germline V gene are LNHDA and SQIVND (reference sequence). V was clipped by 6 bases and J by 5 bases; unmatched bases: 6. The CDR3 protein is CASSPGGVHNEQFF. The CDR3 DNA follows: TGTGCCAGTAGCCCAGGGGGCGTTCACAATGAGCAGTTCTTC.

The genes are TRBV27 and TRBJ1-5; TRBD1 agrees at 8 bases. The CDR3 length is 13 residues. The germline gives CDR1 MNHEY, CDR2 SMNVEV (reference sequence). After removal of 6 bases from V and 3 bases from J, the junction contained 1 base not matched to a gene. For the CDR3, the DNA is TGTGCCAGCAGGGACAGGGACAATCAGCCCCAGCATTTT. Amino acids: CASRDRDNQPQHF.

To note about this clone: The junction does not match germline at one end; this may be a read error. This chain uses TRBV25-1 with TRBJ1-4, with D perhaps TRBD1 (6 bases). CDR1 is MGHDK and CDR2 is SYGVNS in the germline V gene. CDR3 length: 16 amino acids. CDR3 residues: CASSGHPGTLIPHPHF. CDR3 coding DNA: TGTGCCAGCAGTGGCCACCCCGGGACATTGATCCCCCACCCCCATTTT.

The chain joins TRBV6-5 to TRBJ2-5; 10 bases match TRBD2. V trimming: 5 bases; J trimming: 5 bases; junction bases outside the gene matches: 5. The germline gives CDR1 MNHEY, CDR2 SVGAGI. This CDR3 comprises 14 residues. The CDR3 nucleotides read TGTGCCAGCAGTCAAACTAGCGGGGTCGAGACCCAGTACTTC. The encoded protein is CASSQTSGVETQYF.

As for this clone: The sample holds other DNA sequences that translate to the same CDR3. This chain connects TRBV7-2 to TRBJ1-2, with 7 bases matching TRBD1. The CDR3 runs 15 residues. The V gene end was trimmed by 4 bases and the J gene end by 7 bases; junction bases not matched to a gene: 12. Germline V lookup: CDR1 SGHTA, CDR2 FQGNSA. The CDR3 coding sequence is TGTGCCAGCAGCTCGGGTCCTGGACAGGAGACTGGCTACACCTTC. Its translation is CASSSGPGQETGYTF.

The rearrangement links TRBV4-3 to TRBJ2-1, with D possibly TRBD1 on 6 matching bases. Trimming took off 0 bases at V and 10 bases at J, with 13 bases between the two ends. This CDR3 has 14 residues. CDR1 is LGHNA, CDR2 YSLEER, per germline. The DNA of the CDR3 is TGCGCCAGCAGCCAAGATTCAACAGGGCGAGAGCAGTTCTTC. Protein sequence: CASSQDSTGREQFF.

This clone has only one observation. The chain combines TRBV19 with TRBJ1-2; 7 bases agree with TRBD1. This CDR3 comprises 16 residues. Germline V CDR1 and CDR2: LNHDA, SQIVND (reference sequence). Trimming at V came to 7 bases and at J to 7 bases, leaving 18 bases not matched to a gene. The CDR3 loop is CASKGPSRQGDGGYTF. CDR3 bases: TGTGCCAGTAAAGGGCCTTCGCGACAGGGCGACGGTGGCTACACCTTC.

The chain recombines TRBV27 with TRBJ2-3; a weak D match, TRBD2 (5 bases). V lost 7 bases, J lost 1 base, and 15 bases lay in between. There are 15 residues in the CDR3. Per germline, CDR1 MNHEY and CDR2 SMNVEV (reference sequence). CDR3: CASKGERTRTDTQYF. In nucleotides, the CDR3 is TGTGCCAGCAAGGGAGAGCGTACACGCACAGATACGCAGTATTTT.

The genes are TRBV9 and TRBJ2-5; a weak D match, TRBD1 (6 bases). The better agreement between TRBJ2-7 and the DNA end casts doubt on the J call. There are 15 residues in the CDR3. Germline CDR1 SGDLS, CDR2 YYNGEE. The DNA for the CDR3 is TGTGCCAGCAGCGTAGGGCCAGGGGAATCCTACGAGCAGTACTTC. As protein: CASSVGPGESYEQYF.

The chain joins TRBV5-5 to TRBJ2-2, with D possibly matching TRBD2 (5 bases). Trimming left V 3 bases short and J 2 bases short, with 8 bases between. The CDR3 has 14 residues. Germline CDR1 is SGHKS and CDR2 is YYEKEE (reference sequence). CDR3 loop: CASSSGFNTGELFF. The CDR3 region has the DNA TGTGCCAGCAGCTCGGGATTCAACACCGGGGAGCTGTTTTTT.

This sequence joins TRBV10-2 and TRBJ2-4, with 8 bases aligning to TRBD2. Looked up from germline, CDR1 is WSHSY and CDR2 is SAAADI. Trimming at V came to 1 base and at J to 4 bases, leaving 9 bases not matched to a gene. This CDR3 is 17 amino acids long. The CDR3 protein is CASSEYLAGTTKNIQYF. CDR3 in DNA: TGCGCCAGCAGTGAGTACCTAGCGGGTACGACAAAAAACATTCAGTACTTC.

The chain has TRBV7-2 and TRBJ2-7, with a tentative D call TRBD2 (5 bases). The CDR3 covers 14 residues. Trimming removed 4 bases from V and 3 bases from J, with 13 bases in between. Germline V gives CDR1 SGHTA, CDR2 FQGNSA. CDR3 sequence reads: CASSSPAGLYEQYF. CDR3 nucleotide sequence: TGTGCCAGCAGCTCCCCCGCAGGACTCTACGAGCAGTACTTC.

The J gene is TRBJ1-6, the V gene TRBV7-8, with D unresolved. Germline V gives CDR1 SGHVS, CDR2 FQNEAQ. The V end lost 4 bases, the J end lost 5 bases, and 15 bases lay between the germline ends. The CDR3 extends over 16 amino acids. CDR3 residues: CASSWPSGIHNSPLHF. The CDR3 DNA reads TGTGCCAGCAGCTGGCCCTCCGGGATACATAATTCACCCCTCCACTTT.

The CDR3, as DNA: TGCAGTGCTGCTCCCGAGGATACGCAGTATTTT. Its translation: CSAAPEDTQYF. The V and J genes are TRBV20-1 and TRBJ2-3; D uncertain. Germline assignment: CDR1 DFQATT and CDR2 SNEGSKA (reference sequence). Trimming cost V 5 bases and J 6 bases, with 9 bases left between them. The CDR3 totals 11 residues.

This chain links TRBV9 with TRBJ2-1; 8 nucleotides line up with TRBD2. V gave up 6 bases and J gave up 7 bases; unmatched junction bases: 15. Germline V gene data show CDR1 as SGDLS and CDR2 as YYNGEE. CDR3 length: 16 residues. Here the CDR3 DNA reads TGTGCCAGCACCATAGGGGACGGGGGGGCTGGGAATGAGCAGTTCTTC. This sequence encodes CASTIGDGGAGNEQFF.

J is TRBJ2-5 and V is TRBV6-5, with D perhaps matching TRBD1 (6 bases). Per germline, CDR1 MNHEY and CDR2 SVGAGI. The CDR3 sequence is 13 residues long. The V gene lost 5 bases and the J gene lost 3 bases, with 10 bases spanning the gap. The CDR3, as DNA: TGTGCCAGCAGTCCTACAGGGAAAGAGACCCAGTACTTC. Amino acid sequence: CASSPTGKETQYF.

V is TRBV15 and J is TRBJ1-4; 7 nucleotides match TRBD1. The CDR3 has 15 amino acids. With 0 bases clipped from V and 7 bases from J, the junction kept 5 bases outside the gene matches. CDR1 LNHNV and CDR2 YYDKDF come from the germline V gene (reference sequence). The CDR3 spells CATSRDPTGAEKLFF. CDR3 sequence (DNA): TGTGCCACCAGCAGAGATCCCACAGGGGCTGAAAAACTGTTTTTT.

The sample holds a few counts of this clone. This chain uses TRBV4-2 with TRBJ1-5; tentative D call: TRBD1 (5 bases). V shed 0 bases and J shed 3 bases, with 9 bases lying between them. Germline-derived CDR1 and CDR2 are LGHNA and YNFKEQ. This CDR3 spans 15 amino acids. CDR3 protein: CASSQDAQANQPQHF. The CDR3 nucleotides are TGTGCCAGCAGCCAAGACGCACAGGCCAATCAGCCCCAGCATTTT.